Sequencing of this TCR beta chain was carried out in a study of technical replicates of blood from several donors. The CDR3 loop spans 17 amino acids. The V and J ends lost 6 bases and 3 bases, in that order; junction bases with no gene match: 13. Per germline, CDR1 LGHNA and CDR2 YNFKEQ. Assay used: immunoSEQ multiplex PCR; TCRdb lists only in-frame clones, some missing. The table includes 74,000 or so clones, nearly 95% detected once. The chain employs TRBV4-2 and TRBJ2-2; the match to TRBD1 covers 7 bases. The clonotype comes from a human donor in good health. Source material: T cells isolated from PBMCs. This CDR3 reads CASRLNHDRVDTGELFF. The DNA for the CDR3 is TGTGCCAGCAGACTTAATCATGACAGGGTGGACACCGGGGAGCTGTTTTTT.